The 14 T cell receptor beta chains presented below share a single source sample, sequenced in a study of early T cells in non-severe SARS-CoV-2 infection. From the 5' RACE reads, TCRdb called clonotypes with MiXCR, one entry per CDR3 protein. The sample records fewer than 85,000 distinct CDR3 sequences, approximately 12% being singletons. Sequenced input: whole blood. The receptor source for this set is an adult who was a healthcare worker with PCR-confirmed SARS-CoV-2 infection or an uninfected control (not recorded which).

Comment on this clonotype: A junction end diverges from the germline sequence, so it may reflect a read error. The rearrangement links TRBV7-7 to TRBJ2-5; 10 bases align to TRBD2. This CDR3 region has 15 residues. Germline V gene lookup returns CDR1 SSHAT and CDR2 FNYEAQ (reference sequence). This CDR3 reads CASSLAGGRGETQYF. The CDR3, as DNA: TGTGCTAGCAGCTTAGCGGGAGGTAGGGGGGAGACCCAGTACTTC.

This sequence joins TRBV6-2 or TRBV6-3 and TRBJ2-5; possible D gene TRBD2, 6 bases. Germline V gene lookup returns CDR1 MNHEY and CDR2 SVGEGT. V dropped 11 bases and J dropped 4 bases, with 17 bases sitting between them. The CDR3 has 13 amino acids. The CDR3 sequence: CAEGRGRGETQYF. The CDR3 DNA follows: TGTGCCGAGGGGCGGGGCAGAGGAGAGACCCAGTACTTC.

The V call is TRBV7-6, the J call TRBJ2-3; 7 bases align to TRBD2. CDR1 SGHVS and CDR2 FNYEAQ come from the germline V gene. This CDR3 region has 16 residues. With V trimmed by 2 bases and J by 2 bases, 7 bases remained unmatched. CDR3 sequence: CASSLRKAGDTDTQYF. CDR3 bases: TGTGCCAGCAGCTTAAGGAAGGCGGGGGACACAGATACGCAGTATTTT.

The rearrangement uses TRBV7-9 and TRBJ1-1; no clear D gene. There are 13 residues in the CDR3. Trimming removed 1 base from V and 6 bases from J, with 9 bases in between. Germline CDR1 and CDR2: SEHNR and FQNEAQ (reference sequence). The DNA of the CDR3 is TGTGCCAGCAGCTTAGACCCCGGGGCTGAAGCTTTCTTT. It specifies CASSLDPGAEAFF.

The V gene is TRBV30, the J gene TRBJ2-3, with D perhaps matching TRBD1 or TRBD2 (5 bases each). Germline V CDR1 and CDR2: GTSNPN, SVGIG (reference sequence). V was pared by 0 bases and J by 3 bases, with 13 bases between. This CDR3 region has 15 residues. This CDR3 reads CAWSVEGAGTDTQYF. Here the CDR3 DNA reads TGTGCCTGGAGTGTCGAGGGAGCAGGGACAGATACGCAGTATTTT.

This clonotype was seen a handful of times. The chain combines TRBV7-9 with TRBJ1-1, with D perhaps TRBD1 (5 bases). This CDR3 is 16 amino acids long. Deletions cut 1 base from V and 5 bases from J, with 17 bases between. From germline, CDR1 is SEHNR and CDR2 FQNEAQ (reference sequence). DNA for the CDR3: TGTGCCAGCAGCTTAGATGCGGGGCAGGGAAGGACTGAAGCTTTCTTT. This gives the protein CASSLDAGQGRTEAFF.

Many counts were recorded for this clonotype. The CDR3 region has the DNA TGTGCCAGCAGCTCAGGGACAGCTACACTATATGGCTACACCTTC. Its translation: CASSSGTATLYGYTF. The V call is TRBV7-9, the J call TRBJ1-2; 7 bases are a match to TRBD1. Looked up from germline, CDR1 is SEHNR and CDR2 is FQNEAQ (reference sequence). The CDR3 totals 15 residues. V lost 4 bases to trimming and J lost 5 bases; unmatched junction nucleotides: 10.

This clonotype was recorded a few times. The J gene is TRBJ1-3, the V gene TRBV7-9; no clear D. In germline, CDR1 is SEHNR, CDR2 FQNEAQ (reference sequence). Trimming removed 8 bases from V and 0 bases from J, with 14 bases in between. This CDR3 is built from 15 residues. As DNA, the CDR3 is TGTGCCAGCGGGCAGGCCGCTAACTCTGGAAACACCATATATTTT. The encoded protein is CASGQAANSGNTIYF.

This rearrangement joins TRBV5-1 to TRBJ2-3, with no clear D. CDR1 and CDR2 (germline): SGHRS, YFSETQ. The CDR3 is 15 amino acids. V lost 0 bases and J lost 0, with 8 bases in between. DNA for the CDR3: TGCGCCAGCAGCTTGGCGTGGGGTAGCACAGATACGCAGTATTTT. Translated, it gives CASSLAWGSTDTQYF.

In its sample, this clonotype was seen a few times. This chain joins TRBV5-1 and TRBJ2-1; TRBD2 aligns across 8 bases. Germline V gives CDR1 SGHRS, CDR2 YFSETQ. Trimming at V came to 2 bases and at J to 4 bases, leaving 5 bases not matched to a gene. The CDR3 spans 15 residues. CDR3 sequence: CASSFDGGVYNEQFF. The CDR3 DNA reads TGCGCCAGCAGCTTTGACGGGGGGGTTTACAATGAGCAGTTCTTC.

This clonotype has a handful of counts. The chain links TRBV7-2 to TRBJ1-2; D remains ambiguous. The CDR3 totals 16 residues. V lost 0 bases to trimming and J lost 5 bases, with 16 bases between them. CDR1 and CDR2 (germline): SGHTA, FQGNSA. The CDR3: CASSLAVYLGAYGYTF. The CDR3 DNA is TGTGCCAGCAGCTTAGCCGTATACCTGGGAGCGTATGGCTACACCTTC.

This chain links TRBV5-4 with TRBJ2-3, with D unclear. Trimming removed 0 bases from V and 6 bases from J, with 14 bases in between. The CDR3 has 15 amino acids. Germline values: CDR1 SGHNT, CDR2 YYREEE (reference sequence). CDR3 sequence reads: CASSLDSRGLDTQYF. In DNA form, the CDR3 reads TGTGCCAGCAGCTTGGACAGCCGAGGTTTGGATACGCAGTATTTT.

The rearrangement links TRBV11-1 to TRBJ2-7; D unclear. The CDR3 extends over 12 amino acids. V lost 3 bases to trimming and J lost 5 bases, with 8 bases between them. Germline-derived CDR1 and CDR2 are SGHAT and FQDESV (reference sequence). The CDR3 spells CASSFRLDEQYF. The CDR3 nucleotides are TGTGCCAGCAGCTTTCGATTAGACGAGCAGTACTTC.

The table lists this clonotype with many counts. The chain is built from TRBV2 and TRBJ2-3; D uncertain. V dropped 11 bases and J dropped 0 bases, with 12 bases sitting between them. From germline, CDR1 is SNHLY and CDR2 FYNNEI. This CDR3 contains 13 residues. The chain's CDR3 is CAVVPGSTDTQYF. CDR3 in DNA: TGTGCCGTCGTCCCAGGCAGCACAGATACGCAGTATTTT. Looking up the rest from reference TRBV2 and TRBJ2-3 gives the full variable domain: EPEVTQTPSHQVTQMGQEVILRCVPISNHLYFYWYRQILGQKVEFLVSFYNNEISEKSEIFDDQFSVERPDGSNFTLKIRSTKLEDSAMYFCAVVPGSTDTQYFGPGTRLTVL.